The 13 T cell receptor beta chains below were found in one sample sequenced in a study of blood T cell repertoires in COVID-19. The repertoire was sequenced with immunoSEQ multiplex PCR; TCRdb's copy has only in-frame clones and lacks some. The sample includes about 180,000 clones, 86% of them seen just once. The sample comprised peripheral blood. These TCRs come from a young woman with active or convalescent COVID-19.

The CDR3 loop reads CASSAQTGKSSYNSPLHF. The CDR3 coding sequence is TGTGCCAGCAGCGCCCAGACAGGGAAGAGCTCCTATAATTCACCCCTCCACTTT. The gene calls are TRBV7-9 and TRBJ1-6; TRBD1 matches at 7 bases. J was trimmed by 0 bases and V by 5 bases; bases with no gene match: 10. The germline V gene has CDR1 SEHNR and CDR2 FQNEAQ (reference sequence). The CDR3 has 18 amino acids.

The chain couples TRBV14 to TRBJ1-4; D unclear. This CDR3 has 13 amino acids. The V and J ends lost 1 base and 8 bases respectively, with 8 bases between them. CDR1 is SGHDN, CDR2 FVKESK, per germline. This chain's CDR3 is CASSQVGSEKLFF. CDR3 DNA sequence: TGTGCCAGCAGCCAAGTCGGGAGCGAAAAACTGTTTTTT. Together with reference TRBV14 and TRBJ1-4, the CDR3 gives the full variable domain: EAGVTQFPSHSVIEKGQTVTLRCDPISGHDNLYWYRRVMGKEIKFLLHFVKESKQDESGMPNNRFLAERTGGTYSTLKVQPAELEDSGVYFCASSQVGSEKLFFGSGTQLSVL.

The V gene is TRBV6-4, the J gene TRBJ1-1; perhaps TRBD1 as D (6 bases). The CDR3 loop spans 14 amino acids. The V end lost 5 bases, the J end lost 0 bases, and 10 bases lay between the germline ends. Germline V gene lookup returns CDR1 MRHNA and CDR2 SNTAGT. As DNA, the CDR3 is TGTGCCAGCAGTCAGACAGGAGTGAACACTGAAGCTTTCTTT. Amino acid sequence: CASSQTGVNTEAFF.

The gene calls are TRBV5-1 and TRBJ2-5; 12 bases match TRBD2. CDR3 size: 14 residues. Losses at the gene ends were 4 bases for V and 5 bases for J; bases not matched to a gene: 3. Germline values: CDR1 SGHRS, CDR2 YFSETQ. CDR3 DNA sequence: TGCGCCAGCAGCAAGACTAGCGGGGGTGAGACCCAGTACTTC. Its translation: CASSKTSGGETQYF.

V usage is TRBV24-1 and J usage is TRBJ2-2; the match to TRBD1 covers 7 bases. This CDR3 comprises 14 residues. Germline V gene sequence: CDR1 KGHDR, CDR2 SFDVKD. V lost 3 bases to trimming and J lost 5 bases; unmatched junction nucleotides: 2. CDR3 coding DNA: TGTGCCACCAGTGATATGGACAGGACCGGGGAGCTGTTTTTT. It codes for CATSDMDRTGELFF.

The rearrangement joins TRBV7-2 to TRBJ1-4, with 9 nucleotides matching TRBD1. CDR3 length: 15 amino acids. With 4 bases clipped from V and 5 bases from J, the junction kept 5 bases outside the gene matches. Looked up from germline, CDR1 is SGHTA and CDR2 is FQGNSA. The CDR3 coding sequence is TGTGCCAGCAGCTCCTACAGGGGGCTAAATGAAAAACTGTTTTTT. The encoded protein is CASSSYRGLNEKLFF.

This chain joins TRBV6-5 and TRBJ1-2, with 8 nucleotides matching TRBD1. Per the germline V gene, CDR1 is MNHEY and CDR2 is SVGAGI. V was clipped by 5 bases and J by 2 bases; unmatched bases: 7. The CDR3 length is 15 residues. The CDR3 sequence is CASSPNRDRNYGYTF. CDR3 DNA: TGTGCCAGCAGTCCTAACCGGGACAGGAACTATGGCTACACCTTC.

This clone was detected a few times. The CDR3 coding sequence is TGCGCCAGCAGTTCCACAGGAGATGGCTACACCTTC. Its protein product is CASSSTGDGYTF. This rearrangement joins TRBV5-1 to TRBJ1-2; D is perhaps TRBD1 (5 bases). This CDR3 has 12 amino acids. Trimming took off 5 bases at V and 6 bases at J, with 11 bases between the two ends. From germline, CDR1 is SGHRS and CDR2 YFSETQ.

V usage is TRBV24-1 and J usage is TRBJ2-2, with a weak D call TRBD1 (7 bases). V was pared by 3 bases and J by 6 bases, with 19 bases between. Germline V gene lookup returns CDR1 KGHDR and CDR2 SFDVKD. The CDR3 contains 17 residues. The chain's CDR3 is CATSDPGGTDGAGELFF. For the CDR3, the DNA is TGTGCCACCAGTGATCCAGGGGGGACAGACGGTGCCGGGGAGCTGTTTTTT.

The chain has TRBV28 and TRBJ1-3; a weak D match, TRBD1 (5 bases). CDR1 is MDHEN and CDR2 is SYDVKM in the germline V gene. CDR3 length: 17 amino acids. With 2 bases removed from V and 0 bases from J, the gap between germline ends came to 14 bases. The CDR3 region has the DNA TGTGCCAGCAGTTTACGGCAGGGCCCTTTCTCTGGAAACACCATATATTTT. Its protein is CASSLRQGPFSGNTIYF.

The chain combines TRBV2 with TRBJ1-5; 12 positions match TRBD1. Germline V lookup: CDR1 SNHLY, CDR2 FYNNEI. The CDR3 runs to 16 residues. V dropped 7 bases and J dropped 5; count of bases not matched to a gene: 9. CDR3 in DNA: TGTGCCAGCAATGGAGGGACAGGGGGCGAGGATCAGCCCCAGCATTTT. It is translated as CASNGGTGGEDQPQHF. Drawing the rest from reference TRBV2 and TRBJ1-5, the complete variable domain is EPEVTQTPSHQVTQMGQEVILRCVPISNHLYFYWYRQILGQKVEFLVSFYNNEISEKSEIFDDQFSVERPDGSNFTLKIRSTKLEDSAMYFCASNGGTGGEDQPQHFGDGTRLSIL.

This clone was found once. This rearrangement joins TRBV16 to TRBJ1-2; no reliable D call. Germline assignment: CDR1 KGHSY and CDR2 FQNENV. The CDR3 has 12 residues. Trimming removed 0 bases from V and 8 bases from J, with 7 bases in between. The CDR3 sequence is CASSQSEGGYTF. CDR3 in DNA: TGTGCCAGCAGCCAATCGGAGGGAGGCTACACCTTC.

This sequence joins TRBV6-5 and TRBJ1-1; D possibly corresponds to TRBD1 (6 bases). V lost 7 bases and J 7 bases, leaving 13 bases between the germline ends. CDR1 and CDR2 (germline): MNHEY, SVGAGI. There are 12 residues in the CDR3. DNA for the CDR3: TGTGCCAGCAATCGAGGCAGGGGTGAAGCTTTCTTT. This codes for CASNRGRGEAFF.